This T cell receptor (beta chain) was retrieved from a study of blood T cell repertoires in COVID-19. Looking at the study overall: T cells, B-cell-depleted T cells, or PBMCs supplied cDNA or gDNA.

Sequencing used immunoSEQ multiplex PCR; TCRdb keeps in-frame clones, though not all of them. The table lists 150,000 to 200,000 clones, roughly 83% of them singletons. Sequenced: peripheral blood. The sequence was obtained from a human donor in a cohort sampled during active COVID-19.

The CDR3 is CAISTPDRPFNIQYF. The DNA of the CDR3 is TGTGCCATCAGCACTCCCGACAGGCCCTTTAACATTCAGTACTTC. The gene calls are TRBV2 and TRBJ2-4, with D perhaps TRBD1 (6 bases). The CDR3 contains 15 residues. Germline V gene data show CDR1 as SNHLY and CDR2 as FYNNEI. V lost 10 bases, J lost 7 bases, and 23 bases lay in between.